This T cell receptor beta chain was recorded in a study of glioma-infiltrating T cells after dendritic cell vaccination. General study points: Longer survival after dendritic cell vaccination followed higher pretreatment TIL content.

In the case of this clone: Its target is not known.

Time point denoted: after dendritic cell vaccination, including at tumor progression/relapse. Patients had residual fresh-frozen tumor tissue and more than two years of survival data. No glioblastoma patient carried an isocitrate dehydrogenase mutation. Measured with immunoSEQ multiplex PCR; TCRdb has only the in-frame clones, and not every one. The sample contains 55,000 to 75,000 clones, 70% to 85% of which appear only once. The length of the CDR3 is 14 residues. CDR1 MNHEY and CDR2 SVGAGI come from the germline V gene. V was cut by 0 bases and J by 4 bases, with 9 bases left in between. V is TRBV6-5 and J is TRBJ2-5; D perhaps matches TRBD1 (6 bases). This receptor was taken from a human donor with glioblastoma. The specimen comprised blood, sampled after dendritic cell vaccination. The CDR3 DNA is TGTGCCAGCAGTTACTCGGTCAGGGGAGAGACCCAGTACTTC. Its protein is CASSYSVRGETQYF.